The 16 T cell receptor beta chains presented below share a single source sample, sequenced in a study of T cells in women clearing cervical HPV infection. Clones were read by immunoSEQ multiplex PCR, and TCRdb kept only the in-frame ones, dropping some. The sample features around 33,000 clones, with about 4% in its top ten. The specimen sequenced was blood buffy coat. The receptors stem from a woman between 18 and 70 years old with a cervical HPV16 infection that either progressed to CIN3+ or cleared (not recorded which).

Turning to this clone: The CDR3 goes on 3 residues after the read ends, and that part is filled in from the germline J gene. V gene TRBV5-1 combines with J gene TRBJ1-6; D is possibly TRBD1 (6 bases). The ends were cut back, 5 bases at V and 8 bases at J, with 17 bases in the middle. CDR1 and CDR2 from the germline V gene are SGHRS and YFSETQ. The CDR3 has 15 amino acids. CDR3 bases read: TGCGCCAGCAGAATTGGTCTGGGGGCGGATTCACCC. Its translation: CASRIGLGADSP. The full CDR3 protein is CASRIGLGADSPLHF. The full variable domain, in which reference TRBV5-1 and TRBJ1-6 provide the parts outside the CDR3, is KAGVTQTPRYLIKTRGQQVTLSCSPISGHRSVSWYQQTPGQGLQFLFEYFSETQRNKGNFPGRFSGRQFSNSRSEMNVSTLELGDSALYLCASRIGLGADSPLHFGNGTRLTVT.

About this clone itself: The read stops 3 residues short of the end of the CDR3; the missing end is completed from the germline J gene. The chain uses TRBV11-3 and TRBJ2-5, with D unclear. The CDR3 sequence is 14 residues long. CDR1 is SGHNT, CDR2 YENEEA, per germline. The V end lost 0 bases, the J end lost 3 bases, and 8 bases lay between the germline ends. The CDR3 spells CASSLEVPEETQYF. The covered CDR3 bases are TGTGCCAGCAGCTTAGAAGTACCGGAAGAGACC.

CDR3 bases read: TGTGCCAGCAGCTTAGTATCGGGGTTTGGGGAAAAA. It translates to CASSLVSGFGEK. The entire CDR3 sequence reads CASSLVSGFGEKLFF. This chain connects TRBV7-9 to TRBJ1-4; D remains unclear. The read is 3 residues too short to cover the CDR3 end, so that end is filled in from the germline J gene. The CDR3 totals 15 residues. V lost 1 base to trimming and J lost 8 bases, with 14 bases between them. Germline V CDR1 and CDR2: SEHNR, FQNEAQ (reference sequence).

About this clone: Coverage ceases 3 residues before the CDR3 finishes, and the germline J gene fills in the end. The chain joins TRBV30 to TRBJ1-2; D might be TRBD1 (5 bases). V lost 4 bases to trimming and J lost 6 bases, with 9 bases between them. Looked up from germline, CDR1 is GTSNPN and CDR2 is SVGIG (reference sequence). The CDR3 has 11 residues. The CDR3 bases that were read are TGTGCCTGGACAGGGCTGGATGGC. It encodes CAWTGLDG. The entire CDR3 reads CAWTGLDGYTF.

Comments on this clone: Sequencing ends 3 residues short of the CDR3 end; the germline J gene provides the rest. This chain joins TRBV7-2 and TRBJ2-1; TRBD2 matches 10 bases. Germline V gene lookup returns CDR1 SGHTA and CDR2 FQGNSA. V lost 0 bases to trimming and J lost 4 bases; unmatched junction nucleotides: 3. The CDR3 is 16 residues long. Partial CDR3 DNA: TGTGCCAGCAGCTTAGCTTGGACTAGCGGATACAATGAG. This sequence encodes CASSLAWTSGYNE. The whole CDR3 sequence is CASSLAWTSGYNEQFF.

The DNA read from the CDR3 is TGTGCCAGTACCAGGGACAGGGGCAACCCATTGAGGACTGAA. It codes for CASTRDRGNPLRTE. The CDR3, in full, reads CASTRDRGNPLRTEAFF. The chain carries TRBV19 and TRBJ1-1; 10 positions match TRBD1. Read coverage stops 3 residues before the CDR3 terminus; the germline J gene supplies the remainder. Germline V CDR1 and CDR2: LNHDA, SQIVND (reference sequence). The J segment lost 5 bases and the V segment lost 7 bases, leaving 16 bases of the junction unmatched. The CDR3 runs 17 residues.

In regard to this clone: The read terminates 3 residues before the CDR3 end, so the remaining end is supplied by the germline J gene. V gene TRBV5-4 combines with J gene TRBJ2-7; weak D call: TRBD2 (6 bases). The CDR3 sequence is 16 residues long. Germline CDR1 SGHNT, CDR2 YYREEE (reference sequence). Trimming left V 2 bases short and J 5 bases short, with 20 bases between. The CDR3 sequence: CASSFFPSVAVNEQYF. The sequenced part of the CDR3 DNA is TGTGCCAGCAGCTTTTTTCCATCCGTAGCGGTAAACGAG.

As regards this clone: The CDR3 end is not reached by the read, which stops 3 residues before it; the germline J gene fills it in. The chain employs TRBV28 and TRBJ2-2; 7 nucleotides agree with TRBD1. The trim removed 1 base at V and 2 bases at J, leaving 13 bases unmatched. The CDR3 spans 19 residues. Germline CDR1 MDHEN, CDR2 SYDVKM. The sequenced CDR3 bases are TGTGCCAGCAGTTTATATCTACGCGTTGGGACAGAAAACACCGGGGAG. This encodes CASSLYLRVGTENTGE. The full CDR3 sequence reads CASSLYLRVGTENTGELFF.

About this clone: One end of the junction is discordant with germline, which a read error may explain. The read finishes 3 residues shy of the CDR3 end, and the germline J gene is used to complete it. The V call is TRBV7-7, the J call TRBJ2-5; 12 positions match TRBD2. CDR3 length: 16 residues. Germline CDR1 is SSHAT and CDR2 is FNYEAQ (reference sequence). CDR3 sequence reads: CASSPGLAGMQETQYF. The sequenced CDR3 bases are TGTGCTAGCAGCCCCGGACTAGCGGGAATGCAAGAGACC.

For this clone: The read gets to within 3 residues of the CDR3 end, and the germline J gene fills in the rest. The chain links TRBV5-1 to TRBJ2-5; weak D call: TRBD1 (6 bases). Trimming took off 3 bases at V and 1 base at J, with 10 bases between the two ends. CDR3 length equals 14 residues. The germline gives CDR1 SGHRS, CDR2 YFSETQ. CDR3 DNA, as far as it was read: TGCGCCAGCAGCTCAGGACAGCCCCAAGAGACC. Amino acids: CASSSGQPQET. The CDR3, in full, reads CASSSGQPQETQYF. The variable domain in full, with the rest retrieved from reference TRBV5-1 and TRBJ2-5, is KAGVTQTPRYLIKTRGQQVTLSCSPISGHRSVSWYQQTPGQGLQFLFEYFSETQRNKGNFPGRFSGRQFSNSRSEMNVSTLELGDSALYLCASSSGQPQETQYFGPGTRLLVL.

CDR3 DNA, as far as it was read: TGTGCCACCTCACAGGGGAAGGGCACTGAA. This sequence encodes CATSQGKGTE. The complete CDR3 protein is CATSQGKGTEAFF. The J gene is TRBJ1-1, the V gene TRBV2; TRBD1 aligns across 7 bases. The CDR3 is cut off 3 residues early in the read; its end comes from the germline J gene. The CDR3 has 13 residues. With V trimmed by 10 bases and J by 4 bases, 9 bases remained unmatched. Germline CDR1 is SNHLY and CDR2 is FYNNEI.

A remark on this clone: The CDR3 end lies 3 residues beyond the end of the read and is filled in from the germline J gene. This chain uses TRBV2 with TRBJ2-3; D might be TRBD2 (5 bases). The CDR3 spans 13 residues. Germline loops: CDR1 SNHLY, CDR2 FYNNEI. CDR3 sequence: CASTGNNKETQYF. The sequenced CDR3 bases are TGTGCCAGCACGGGGAACAACAAAGAGACG.

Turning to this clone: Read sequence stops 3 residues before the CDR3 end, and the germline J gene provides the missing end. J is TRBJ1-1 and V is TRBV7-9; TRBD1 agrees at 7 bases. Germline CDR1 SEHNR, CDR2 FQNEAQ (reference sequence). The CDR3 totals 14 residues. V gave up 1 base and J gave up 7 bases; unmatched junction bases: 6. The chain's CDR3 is CASSLDAGGIEAFF. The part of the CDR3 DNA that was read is TGTGCCAGCAGCTTAGACGCAGGGGGAATTGAA. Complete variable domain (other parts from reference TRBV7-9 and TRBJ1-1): DTGVSQNPRHKITKRGQNVTFRCDPISEHNRLYWYRQTLGQGPEFLTYFQNEAQLEKSRLLSDRFSAERPKGSFSTLEIQRTEQGDSAMYLCASSLDAGGIEAFFGQGTRLTVV.

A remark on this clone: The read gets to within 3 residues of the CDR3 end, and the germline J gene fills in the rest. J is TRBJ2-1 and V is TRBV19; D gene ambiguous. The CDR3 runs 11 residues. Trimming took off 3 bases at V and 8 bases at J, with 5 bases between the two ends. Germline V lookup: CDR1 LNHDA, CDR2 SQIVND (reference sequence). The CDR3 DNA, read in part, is TGTGCCAGTAGTATTCGGTATGAG. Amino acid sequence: CASSIRYE. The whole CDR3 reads CASSIRYEQFF.

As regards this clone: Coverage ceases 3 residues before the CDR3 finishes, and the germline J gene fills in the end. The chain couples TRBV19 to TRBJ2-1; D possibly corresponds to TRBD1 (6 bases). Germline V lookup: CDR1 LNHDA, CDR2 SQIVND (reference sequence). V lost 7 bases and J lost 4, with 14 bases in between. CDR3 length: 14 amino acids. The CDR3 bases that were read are TGTGCCAGTATTCACCGGGACACGTACAATGAG. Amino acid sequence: CASIHRDTYNE. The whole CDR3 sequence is CASIHRDTYNEQFF.

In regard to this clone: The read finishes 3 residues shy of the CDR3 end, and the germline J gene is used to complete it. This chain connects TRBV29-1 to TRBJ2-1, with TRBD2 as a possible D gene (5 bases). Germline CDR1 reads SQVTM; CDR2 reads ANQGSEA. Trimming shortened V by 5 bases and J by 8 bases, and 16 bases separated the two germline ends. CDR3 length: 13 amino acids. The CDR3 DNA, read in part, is TGCAGCGTTTCGCTAAATTGGCGGGATGAG. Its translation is CSVSLNWRDE. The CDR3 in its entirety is CSVSLNWRDEQFF.